These 27 T cell receptor beta chains share one sample of origin, sequenced in a study of blood T cell repertoires in COVID-19. Clones were read by immunoSEQ multiplex PCR, and TCRdb kept only the in-frame ones, dropping some. The sample holds approximately 470,000 clones; 80% to 90% are singletons and the top ten take about 3.2%. Sequencing input: peripheral blood. These TCRs come from a human donor in a cohort sampled during active COVID-19.

V is TRBV15 and J is TRBJ2-1; D is possibly TRBD2 (5 bases). The CDR3 covers 13 residues. Germline lookup yields CDR1 LNHNV and CDR2 YYDKDF (reference sequence). The V end lost 3 bases, the J end lost 9 bases, and 12 bases lay between the germline ends. The CDR3 sequence is CATSSLVSGEQFF. CDR3 sequence (DNA): TGTGCCACCAGCAGTTTAGTAAGCGGTGAGCAGTTCTTC.

This rearrangement joins TRBV7-3 to TRBJ2-1; TRBD2 is a possible D gene (5 bases). V shed 5 bases and J shed 7 bases, with 12 bases lying between them. This CDR3 region has 13 residues. Looked up from germline, CDR1 is SGHTA and CDR2 is FQGTGA. The CDR3 spells CASSTRTGNEQFF. As DNA, the CDR3 is TGTGCCAGCAGCACGCGGACGGGGAATGAGCAGTTCTTC.

The rearrangement joins TRBV15 to TRBJ2-7; 11 positions agree with TRBD2. This CDR3 contains 16 residues. V was clipped by 2 bases and J by 1 base; unmatched bases: 4. Germline-derived CDR1 and CDR2 are LNHNV and YYDKDF (reference sequence). CDR3 in DNA: TGTGCCACCAGCAGAACCGGGACTAGCGGATCCTACGAGCAGTACTTC. This gives the protein CATSRTGTSGSYEQYF.

Note on this clone: The sample has other DNA sequences that encode this CDR3 too. The rearrangement joins TRBV29-1 to TRBJ2-7; D possibly corresponds to TRBD2 (6 bases). The CDR3 length is 11 residues. V dropped 4 bases and J dropped 3 bases, with 7 bases sitting between them. CDR1 and CDR2 from the germline V gene are SQVTM and ANQGSEA. Here the CDR3 reads CSVGGDYEQYF. The CDR3 DNA reads TGCAGCGTTGGGGGGGACTACGAGCAGTACTTC.

This sequence joins TRBV7-2 and TRBJ1-6, with D uncertain. The V and J ends lost 3 bases and 8 bases respectively, with 14 bases between them. The CDR3 totals 15 residues. CDR1 and CDR2 from the germline V gene are SGHTA and FQGNSA. The CDR3 reads CASSLHGPIHSPLHF. CDR3 in DNA: TGTGCCAGCAGCTTGCATGGGCCCATCCATTCACCCCTCCACTTT.

This chain's CDR3 is CASSNPGGANNQPQHF. The CDR3 DNA follows: TGTGCCAGCAGTAACCCAGGGGGTGCTAACAATCAGCCCCAGCATTTT. The gene calls are TRBV28 and TRBJ1-5, with 7 bases identical to TRBD1. V was clipped by 5 bases and J by 3 bases; unmatched bases: 10. This CDR3 has 16 residues. Germline V gene lookup returns CDR1 MDHEN and CDR2 SYDVKM. The full variable domain, its missing parts supplied by reference TRBV28 and TRBJ1-5, is DVKVTQSSRYLVKRTGEKVFLECVQDMDHENMFWYRQDPGLGLRLIYFSYDVKMKEKGDIPEGYSVSREKKERFSLILESASTNQTSMYLCASSNPGGANNQPQHFGDGTRLSIL.

This chain joins TRBV23-1 and TRBJ1-5, with 10 bases fitting TRBD1. TRBV23-1 is marked as an open reading frame, function uncertain. This CDR3 has 18 residues. V trimming: 5 bases; J trimming: 0 bases; junction bases outside the gene matches: 10. The CDR3 DNA reads as TGCGCCAGCAGTATCCGGGACAGGGGATATGGTAGCAATCAGCCCCAGCATTTT. This translates into CASSIRDRGYGSNQPQHF.

This clone was detected only a few times. The V and J genes are TRBV28 and TRBJ1-5, with D perhaps TRBD1 (5 bases). Germline values: CDR1 MDHEN, CDR2 SYDVKM. The CDR3 loop spans 16 amino acids. Trimming pared 3 bases from V and 0 bases from J, leaving 12 bases between. As DNA, the CDR3 is TGTGCCAGCAGTTTGGGAGGGGCCGATAGCAATCAGCCCCAGCATTTT. Translation: CASSLGGADSNQPQHF.

V is TRBV24-1 and J is TRBJ2-3; D might be TRBD1 (6 bases). The CDR3 length is 15 residues. Germline CDR1 KGHDR, CDR2 SFDVKD. V was pared by 2 bases and J by 3 bases, with 11 bases between. CDR3 DNA: TGTGCCACCAGTGATTCCCGGGACATAACAGATACGCAGTATTTT. Its translation: CATSDSRDITDTQYF.

This clone was seen only a few times. V gene TRBV9 combines with J gene TRBJ2-7, with D maybe TRBD2 (7 bases). Germline V gene sequence: CDR1 SGDLS, CDR2 YYNGEE. This CDR3 is 16 amino acids long. Trimming took 3 bases from V and 6 from J, leaving 22 bases between them. Written as DNA, the CDR3 is TGTGCCAGCAGCGGGGGGGCTAGCGGTTTGCGCTCCGAGCAGTACTTC. Residues: CASSGGASGLRSEQYF.

This clone has just a few counts. The chain combines TRBV20-1 with TRBJ1-6; D remains unclear. The CDR3 extends over 17 amino acids. The V gene's germline CDR1 is DFQATT and CDR2 SNEGSKA (reference sequence). Trimming removed 3 bases at V and 0 bases at J, with 15 bases between. The CDR3 DNA sequence: TGCAGTGCTAGTAGCGTTGCTGAGAGCTCCTATAATTCACCCCTCCACTTT. Encoded protein: CSASSVAESSYNSPLHF.

This clone was counted once. This chain uses TRBV19 with TRBJ2-2, with TRBD1 identical over 8 bases. The CDR3 length is 15 residues. Losses at the gene ends were 5 bases for V and 6 bases for J; bases not matched to a gene: 8. Germline CDR1 reads LNHDA; CDR2 reads SQIVND (reference sequence). Written as DNA, the CDR3 is TGTGCCAGTAGTCTGGGACAGGTAATTCCCGGGGAGCTGTTTTTT. It yields the protein CASSLGQVIPGELFF.

This sequence joins TRBV11-2 and TRBJ1-5; D not certain. Germline assignment: CDR1 SGHAT and CDR2 FQNNGV. The CDR3 has 14 residues. Trimming took off 5 bases at V and 3 bases at J, with 11 bases between the two ends. CDR3 coding DNA: TGTGCCAGCAGCCCCGGGAACTCCAATCAGCCCCAGCATTTT. It encodes CASSPGNSNQPQHF.

This rearrangement joins TRBV7-2 to TRBJ2-1, with TRBD2 identical over 8 bases. The CDR3 runs 13 residues. Germline V gene lookup returns CDR1 SGHTA and CDR2 FQGNSA. The V and J ends lost 5 bases and 10 bases, in that order; junction bases with no gene match: 7. The CDR3 DNA is TGTGCCAGCAGCCCCGGGGGGGTCTCGGAGCAGTTCTTC. Translation: CASSPGGVSEQFF.

The gene calls are TRBV7-3 and TRBJ2-2, with D perhaps matching TRBD2 (5 bases). V was pared by 4 bases and J by 4 bases, with 19 bases between. The germline CDR1 and CDR2 sequences are SGHTA and FQGTGA. The CDR3 is 17 residues long. The CDR3 DNA reads TGTGCCAGCAGCTCTAGGGTAGGGAGTCATGGCACCGGGGAGCTGTTTTTT. Its protein product is CASSSRVGSHGTGELFF.

The J gene is TRBJ1-3, the V gene TRBV6-4, with D unresolved. V was pared by 2 bases and J by 3 bases, with 5 bases between. There are 13 residues in the CDR3. CDR1 is MRHNA and CDR2 is SNTAGT in the germline V gene. This CDR3 reads CASSDNGGNTIYF. CDR3 nucleotides: TGTGCCAGCAGTGACAACGGTGGAAACACCATATATTTT.

V usage is TRBV29-1 and J usage is TRBJ2-7; 12 nucleotides line up with TRBD1. J gave up 11 bases and V 2 bases, and 10 bases lay outside the gene matches. The germline gives CDR1 SQVTM, CDR2 ANQGSEA. This CDR3 contains 14 residues. The CDR3 loop is CSVEQGQGASTKYF. CDR3 sequence (DNA): TGCAGCGTTGAACAGGGACAGGGGGCAAGCACGAAGTACTTC.

V and J are TRBV7-9 and TRBJ1-1, with D maybe TRBD1 (6 bases). The germline V and J ends were trimmed by 4 bases and 8 bases, with 23 bases remaining between them. There are 16 residues in the CDR3. The germline V gene has CDR1 SEHNR and CDR2 FQNEAQ (reference sequence). The DNA of the CDR3 is TGTGCCAGCAGCTCAACTACTCATCAGGTACAGGGAGAAGCTTTCTTT. Translating gives CASSSTTHQVQGEAFF.

V usage is TRBV5-1 and J usage is TRBJ2-1; possibly TRBD2 for D (5 bases). Trimming removed 6 bases at V and 7 bases at J, with 8 bases between. This CDR3 has 11 residues. Germline V gene data show CDR1 as SGHRS and CDR2 as YFSETQ. CDR3 nucleotides: TGCGCCAGCACCGGGGAGAATGAGCAGTTCTTC. This sequence encodes CASTGENEQFF.

This sequence joins TRBV5-1 and TRBJ2-1; D gene unclear. The V and J ends lost 3 bases and 3 bases respectively, with 4 bases between them. CDR1 and CDR2 (germline): SGHRS, YFSETQ. This CDR3 has 12 residues. CDR3 DNA: TGCGCCAGCAGCTCAGGCTACAATGAGCAGTTCTTC. Translated: CASSSGYNEQFF.

The chain links TRBV27 to TRBJ2-7, with 7 bases matching TRBD2. Germline assignment: CDR1 MNHEY and CDR2 SMNVEV (reference sequence). Trimming took 3 bases from V and 7 from J; bases not matched to a gene: 6. This CDR3 has 13 amino acids. CDR3 sequence: CASSFSNGGEQYF. DNA for the CDR3: TGTGCCAGCAGTTTCTCAAACGGGGGGGAGCAGTACTTC.

In its sample, this clone was seen a few times. V and J are TRBV21-1 and TRBJ2-1; whether TRBD1, the table's D call, matches the DNA was not checked. TRBV21-1 is termed a pseudogene. This CDR3 region has 16 residues. CDR3 sequence: CASSNRRTGAYNEQFF. Written as DNA, the CDR3 is TGTGCCAGCAGCAACCGGAGGACAGGGGCCTACAATGAGCAGTTCTTC.

The rearrangement joins TRBV29-1 to TRBJ2-3; 8 bases match TRBD2. Looked up from germline, CDR1 is SQVTM and CDR2 is ANQGSEA. V lost 2 bases and J lost 2; bases outside the gene matches: 3. CDR3 size: 14 residues. The CDR3 sequence: CSVERAGATDTQYF. DNA for the CDR3: TGCAGCGTTGAACGAGCGGGAGCCACAGATACGCAGTATTTT.

The V and J genes are TRBV29-1 and TRBJ1-6; 9 bases fit TRBD1. With V trimmed by 6 bases and J by 7 bases, 7 bases remained unmatched. The germline V gene encodes CDR1 SQVTM and CDR2 ANQGSEA. The CDR3 is 14 amino acids. The CDR3 loop is CSVGSGTGNSPLHF. CDR3 sequence (DNA): TGCAGCGTCGGTAGTGGGACAGGGAATTCACCCCTCCACTTT.

This clone was recorded only once. The gene calls are TRBV19 and TRBJ1-6; TRBD1 agrees at 8 bases. Germline trimming cut 5 bases from V and 9 bases from J; bases unmatched to any gene: 15. This CDR3 is built from 17 residues. Germline CDR1 and CDR2: LNHDA and SQIVND (reference sequence). Written as DNA, the CDR3 is TGTGCCAGTAGTGTTTCTTCCTTAGGACAGGGTGGTTCACCCCTCCACTTT. Translating it yields CASSVSSLGQGGSPLHF.

The sample holds a few counts of this clone. This chain links TRBV2 with TRBJ1-6, with 8 bases aligning to TRBD1. After removal of 7 bases from V and 9 bases from J, the junction contained 5 bases not matched to a gene. This CDR3 region has 13 residues. The V gene's germline CDR1 is SNHLY and CDR2 FYNNEI. CDR3 in amino acids: CASMTGAGSPLHF. The CDR3 nucleotides read TGTGCCAGCATGACAGGGGCCGGTTCACCCCTCCACTTT.

The V gene is TRBV10-3, the J gene TRBJ2-3; D is unclear. V lost 0 bases, J lost 4 bases, and 8 bases lay in between. Germline V lookup: CDR1 ENHRY, CDR2 SYGVKD. The CDR3 consists of 14 residues. The CDR3 spells CAISESSLSDTQYF. Written as DNA, the CDR3 is TGTGCCATCAGTGAGTCCTCTTTGTCAGATACGCAGTATTTT.